Detailed here is one T cell receptor beta chain. Its antigen is still unknown. Looked up from germline, CDR1 is LGHDT and CDR2 is YNNKEL (reference sequence). This CDR3 has 14 residues. The germline V and J ends were trimmed by 4 bases and 2 bases, with 10 bases remaining between them. This specimen comes from a study of CD8 T cells in ankylosing spondylitis. Study-level results: Clones tied to disease were said to be significantly enriched in matched ankylosing spondylitis synovial fluid.

TCRdb reprocessed the 5' RACE reads with MiXCR, giving one entry per CDR3 protein. The sample lists approximately 340,000 distinct CDR3 sequences; around 15% were seen once. Sequencing input: blood, either unsorted or a sorted T cell fraction (not recorded which). V and J are TRBV3-1 and TRBJ2-3, with unresolved D. The source of this sequence is a male donor with ankylosing spondylitis or in good health (not recorded which). The CDR3 DNA sequence: TGTGCCAGCAGCCTTGGGCCGAACACAGATACGCAGTATTTT. Protein product: CASSLGPNTDTQYF.